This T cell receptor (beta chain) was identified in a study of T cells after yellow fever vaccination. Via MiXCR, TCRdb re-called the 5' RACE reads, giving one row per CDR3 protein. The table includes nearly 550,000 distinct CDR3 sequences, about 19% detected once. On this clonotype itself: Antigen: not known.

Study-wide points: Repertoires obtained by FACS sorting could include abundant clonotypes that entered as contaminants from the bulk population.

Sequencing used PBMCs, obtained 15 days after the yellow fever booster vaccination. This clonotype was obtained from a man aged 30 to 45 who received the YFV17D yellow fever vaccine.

CDR3 region: CASSQELREWLFF. The CDR3 bases are TGCGCCAGCAGCCAAGAACTCAGGGAGTGGTTGTTTTTT. The chain recombines TRBV4-3 with TRBJ2-2, with D perhaps being TRBD1 or TRBD2 (5 bases each). With 0 bases removed from V and 15 bases from J, the gap between germline ends came to 14 bases. This CDR3 comprises 13 residues. CDR1 is LGHNA, CDR2 YSLEER, per germline.